The present TCR beta chain was sequenced within a study of identifying expanded T cells in peripheral blood. During the collection period, no donor immune events like infections were recorded. CDR3 length equals 15 residues. Germline CDR1 SGHNT, CDR2 YENEEA. Trimming removed 0 bases from V and 5 bases from J, with 11 bases in between. The protocol was immunoSEQ multiplex PCR, while the TCRdb copy is restricted to in-frame clones and leaves out a portion. The sample has around 60,000 clones; around 83% are singletons. The clonotype originates from a person aged 18 to 70 in good health. The sample consisted of blood. The rearrangement uses TRBV11-3 and TRBJ2-1; possible D gene TRBD2, 5 bases. CDR3 loop: CASSLDLLADNEQFF. For the CDR3, the DNA is TGTGCCAGCAGCTTAGATCTCCTAGCAGACAATGAGCAGTTCTTC.